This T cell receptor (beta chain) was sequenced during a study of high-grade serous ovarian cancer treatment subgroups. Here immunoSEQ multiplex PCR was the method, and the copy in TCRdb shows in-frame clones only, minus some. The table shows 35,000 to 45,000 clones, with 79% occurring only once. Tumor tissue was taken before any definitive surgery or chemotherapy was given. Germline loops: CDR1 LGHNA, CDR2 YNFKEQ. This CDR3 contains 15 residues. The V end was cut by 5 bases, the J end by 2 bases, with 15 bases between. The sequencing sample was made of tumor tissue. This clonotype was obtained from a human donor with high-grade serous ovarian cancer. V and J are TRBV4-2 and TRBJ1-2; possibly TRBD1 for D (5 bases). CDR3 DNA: TGTGCCAGCAGCTTGGACGTGGGGCGGAACTATGGCTACACCTTC. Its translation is CASSLDVGRNYGYTF.